The 27 T cell receptor beta chains below were found in one sample sequenced in a study of low-dose radiotherapy and immunotherapy resistance in tumors (dated 2022 in TCRdb). Taken with the paper, the label for time point translates to: after trial treatment. The intended sense of this specimen's treatment or condition label: LDRT plus nivolumab, ipilimumab, low-dose cyclophosphamide and aspirin (RACIN trial). The reads were generated on an Illumina HiSeq 2500. First-strand cDNA was synthesized using Superscript III and a set of TRAV- and TRBV-specific primers, so that both TCRalpha and TCRbeta chains were covered. An approximately 18-cycle PCR with Phusion amplified the TCRs, pairing a constant-region primer with the adapter that was attached to the V primers. TCRdb applied fastp at Q25 and MiXCR to the public reads, then kept only in-frame beta chains. When rows share a CDR3 protein, they turn into one entry using the most common DNA and genes. For this sample the table gives around 80,000 distinct CDR3 sequences, of which 15% to 20% were detected only once. 1.3% to 1.5% of the sample lies in the top ten.

The sample here was PBMCs, taken after low-dose radiotherapy plus immunotherapy. These receptors originate from a male donor with prostate cancer.

This clonotype was recorded at least ten times. The chain recombines TRBV7-2 with TRBJ2-3; no reliable D call. V shed 4 bases and J shed 3 bases, with 11 bases lying between them. CDR1 SGHTA and CDR2 FQGNSA come from the germline V gene. The CDR3 has 14 amino acids. The CDR3: CASSSNAGTDTQYF. CDR3 in DNA: TGTGCCAGCAGCTCTAACGCTGGAACAGATACGCAGTATTTT. Full variable domain (outside the CDR3, taken from reference TRBV7-2 and TRBJ2-3): GAGVSQSPSNKVTEKGKDVELRCDPISGHTALYWYRQSLGQGLEFLIYFQGNSAPDKSGLPSDRFSAERTGGSVSTLTIQRTQQEDSAVYLCASSSNAGTDTQYFGPGTRLTVL.

Notes on this clonotype: With only one base between it and a far larger clone, this is likely a read error. J is TRBJ2-1 and V is TRBV7-2; TRBD1 might be the D (5 bases). The CDR3 runs 13 residues. Trimming took 8 bases from V and 10 from J, leaving 18 bases between them. The germline V gene has CDR1 SGHTA and CDR2 FQGNSA. CDR3 DNA: TGTGCCAGCTCCGGGTCTTGGGGCTACGAGCAGTTCTTC. Translating gives CASSGSWGYEQFF.

In its sample, this clonotype was seen many times. The chain carries TRBV4-2 and TRBJ2-2; 8 bases fit TRBD2. The CDR3 runs 16 residues. V lost 1 base and J lost 0; bases outside the gene matches: 1. CDR1 is LGHNA, CDR2 YNFKEQ, per germline. CDR3 loop: CASSQGAGANTGELFF. Written as DNA, the CDR3 is TGTGCCAGCAGCCAAGGAGCGGGGGCGAACACCGGGGAGCTGTTTTTT.

This clonotype was observed many times. V gene TRBV7-3 combines with J gene TRBJ1-6; D uncertain. This CDR3 has 14 amino acids. Trimming removed 3 bases at V and 7 bases at J, with 10 bases between. The V gene's germline CDR1 is SGHTA and CDR2 FQGTGA. The CDR3 sequence: CASSFQASNSPLHF. DNA of the CDR3: TGTGCCAGCAGCTTCCAGGCTTCCAATTCACCCCTCCACTTT.

This clonotype was seen at least ten times. The chain couples TRBV20-1 to TRBJ2-5, with D unresolved. The germline V gene encodes CDR1 DFQATT and CDR2 SNEGSKA (reference sequence). Trimming pared 6 bases from V and 4 bases from J, leaving 9 bases between. CDR3 length: 11 residues. The CDR3 sequence: CSAQPPETQYF. CDR3 in DNA: TGCAGTGCCCAGCCCCCAGAGACCCAGTACTTC.

On this clonotype: A read error is the likely source, as a far larger clone sits one nucleotide away. The CDR3 coding sequence is TGTGCCAGCAGTTACGATGGAAATCACCCCCAGCATTTT. Encoded protein: CASSYDGNHPQHF. The chain carries TRBV6-1 and TRBJ1-5; D not resolved. Germline CDR1 MNHNS, CDR2 SASEGT. The CDR3 has 13 residues.

This clonotype was seen ten or more times. The V call is TRBV6-6, the J call TRBJ2-1; 11 bases are a match to TRBD2. The CDR3 runs to 13 residues. Germline CDR1 MNHNY, CDR2 SVGAGI (reference sequence). Unmatched junction bases numbered 1, after V lost 6 bases and J lost 6 bases. The CDR3 spells CASRTSGINEQFF. CDR3 sequence (DNA): TGTGCCAGCAGGACTAGCGGGATCAATGAGCAGTTCTTC.

This clonotype was counted a few times. The chain uses TRBV20-1 and TRBJ2-7, with 8 bases lining up with TRBD2. This CDR3 spans 14 amino acids. Unmatched junction bases numbered 12, after V lost 6 bases and J lost 5 bases. Looked up from germline, CDR1 is DFQATT and CDR2 is SNEGSKA (reference sequence). In DNA, the CDR3 is TGCAGTGCCTACGAGCGGGGGAGGGTACACGAGCAGTACTTC. Its translation is CSAYERGRVHEQYF.

This clonotype has at least ten counts. The genes are TRBV24-1 and TRBJ1-1, with a weak D call TRBD1 (5 bases). Germline V gives CDR1 KGHDR, CDR2 SFDVKD. Deletions cut 4 bases from V and 4 bases from J, with 12 bases between. The CDR3 is made up of 14 amino acids. The CDR3 DNA sequence: TGTGCCACCAGTGACCATACAGGAATCACTGAAGCTTTCTTT. Translating it yields CATSDHTGITEAFF.

J is TRBJ2-7 and V is TRBV5-4, with a weak D call TRBD2 (5 bases). CDR3 length equals 14 residues. Germline V CDR1 and CDR2: SGHNT, YYREEE (reference sequence). Trimming stripped 4 bases from V and 0 bases from J, with 11 bases between. The CDR3 protein is CASSREGSSYEQYF. Here the CDR3 DNA reads TGTGCCAGCAGCCGTGAGGGAAGCTCCTACGAGCAGTACTTC. The variable domain in full, completed from reference TRBV5-4 and TRBJ2-7, reads ETGVTQSPTHLIKTRGQQVTLRCSSQSGHNTVSWYQQALGQGPQFIFQYYREEENGRGNFPPRFSGLQFPNYSSELNVNALELDDSALYLCASSREGSSYEQYFGPGTRLTVT.

This clonotype was observed at least ten times. V is TRBV7-9 and J is TRBJ2-7, with D perhaps matching TRBD1 or TRBD2 (6 bases each). The V and J ends lost 0 bases and 4 bases respectively, with 16 bases between them. The CDR3 loop spans 16 amino acids. The germline gives CDR1 SEHNR, CDR2 FQNEAQ (reference sequence). The CDR3 coding sequence is TGTGCCAGCAGCTTAGCACCAGGGGACGGGGGATACGAGCAGTACTTC. Translating gives CASSLAPGDGGYEQYF.

The chain recombines TRBV28 with TRBJ1-5; D uncertain. V was pared by 4 bases and J by 4 bases, with 5 bases between. The CDR3 sequence is 12 residues long. Germline-derived CDR1 and CDR2 are MDHEN and SYDVKM. For the CDR3, the DNA is TGTGCCAGCAGTTCTCCAAATCAGCCCCAGCATTTT. Translation: CASSSPNQPQHF.

As to this clonotype: A far larger clone is one nucleotide away, so this likely arose from a read error. The genes are TRBV6-8 and TRBJ2-7; D might be TRBD2 (6 bases). Germline CDR1 reads MNHGY; CDR2 reads SAAAGT. The CDR3 is 16 residues long. The CDR3 protein is CTSSSSGTPNFYEQYF. In DNA form, the CDR3 reads TGTACCAGCAGTTCCTCCGGGACTCCGAATTTCTACGAGCAGTACTTC.

This clonotype was counted at least ten times. The genes are TRBV20-1 and TRBJ2-7; weak D call: TRBD2 (5 bases). The germline V gene encodes CDR1 DFQATT and CDR2 SNEGSKA (reference sequence). V shed 3 bases and J shed 2 bases, with 23 bases lying between them. This CDR3 is built from 17 residues. The CDR3 protein is CSASKSLGDRPPYEQYF. The CDR3 DNA reads as TGCAGTGCTAGTAAGTCCCTGGGAGATCGTCCACCCTACGAGCAGTACTTC.

The table lists this clonotype with many counts. V gene TRBV14 combines with J gene TRBJ2-1; D may be TRBD1 (5 bases). CDR1 SGHDN and CDR2 FVKESK come from the germline V gene. Deletions cut 0 bases from V and 11 bases from J, with 11 bases between. The CDR3 consists of 13 residues. The DNA of the CDR3 is TGTGCCAGCAGCCAAGACAGGGTGGGTAAGCAGTTCTTC. Protein: CASSQDRVGKQFF.

This clonotype was seen ten or more times. V and J are TRBV4-1 and TRBJ2-5; 8 nucleotides align to TRBD2. V shed 2 bases and J 5 bases; nucleotides not matched to a gene: 7. The V gene's germline CDR1 is MGHRA and CDR2 YSYEKL. This CDR3 comprises 15 residues. The CDR3 region is CASSQLGLAYETQYF. CDR3 in DNA: TGCGCCAGCAGCCAACTTGGACTAGCATACGAGACCCAGTACTTC.

This clonotype was recorded many times. The V gene is TRBV2, the J gene TRBJ2-1; D gene uncertain. This CDR3 region has 11 residues. V gave up 4 bases and J gave up 6 bases, with 4 bases separating them. CDR1 and CDR2 (germline): SNHLY, FYNNEI. The CDR3 reads CASSVSNEQFF. The CDR3 DNA follows: TGTGCCAGCAGTGTAAGCAATGAGCAGTTCTTC.

This clonotype was counted many times. The junction differs from germline at one of its ends, possibly a read error. CDR3 DNA: TGCAGTGCCAGAGGTCCCGTAGCTAGCTCCTACAATGAGCAGTTCTTC. The encoded protein is CSARGPVASSYNEQFF. V gene TRBV20-1 combines with J gene TRBJ2-1; the D is unclear. This CDR3 spans 16 amino acids. The germline CDR1 and CDR2 sequences are DFQATT and SNEGSKA (reference sequence).

This clonotype came up many times. The genes are TRBV5-1 and TRBJ1-5; no reliable D call. Per the germline V gene, CDR1 is SGHRS and CDR2 is YFSETQ. V was pared by 1 base and J by 7 bases, with 12 bases between. The CDR3 runs 14 residues. The CDR3 spells CASSLNGDGQPQHF. CDR3 nucleotide sequence: TGCGCCAGCAGCTTGAACGGAGATGGGCAGCCCCAGCATTTT.

With regard to this clonotype: One end of the junction varies from germline; a read error may be responsible. The chain employs TRBV6-2 or TRBV6-3 and TRBJ1-5; D is unresolved. Per germline, CDR1 MNHEY and CDR2 SVGEGT. This CDR3 comprises 12 residues. The CDR3 loop is CACNAGNQPQHF. The CDR3 DNA is TGCGCCTGCAATGCAGGCAATCAGCCCCAGCATTTT.

The sample holds many counts of this clonotype. The gene calls are TRBV5-1 and TRBJ2-7; D remains ambiguous. This CDR3 contains 11 residues. Trimming took off 2 bases at V and 7 bases at J, with 7 bases between the two ends. Per germline, CDR1 SGHRS and CDR2 YFSETQ. DNA for the CDR3: TGCGCCAGCAGCTTATTCCATGAGCAGTACTTC. Its translation is CASSLFHEQYF. Complete variable domain (other parts from reference TRBV5-1 and TRBJ2-7): KAGVTQTPRYLIKTRGQQVTLSCSPISGHRSVSWYQQTPGQGLQFLFEYFSETQRNKGNFPGRFSGRQFSNSRSEMNVSTLELGDSALYLCASSLFHEQYFGPGTRLTVT.

Concerning this clonotype itself: This likely reflects a read error, since a far larger clone is one base away. This rearrangement joins TRBV29-1 to TRBJ2-1; D remains unclear. The CDR3 is 12 amino acids. V lost 2 bases and J 10 bases, leaving 12 bases between the germline ends. Germline lookup yields CDR1 SQVTM and CDR2 ANQGSEA. The CDR3 region has the DNA TGCAGCGTTGAAATACAGCGCGGCGAGCAGTTCTTC. It translates to CSVEIQRGEQFF.

This clonotype was seen many times. The V call is TRBV20-1, the J call TRBJ2-3; D is undetermined. Germline lookup yields CDR1 DFQATT and CDR2 SNEGSKA (reference sequence). CDR3 length equals 17 residues. The V gene lost 4 bases and the J gene lost 1 base, with 21 bases spanning the gap. CDR3 region: CSAIQRPTLLGTDTQYF. The CDR3 nucleotides are TGCAGTGCTATACAGAGACCCACACTTCTTGGCACAGATACGCAGTATTTT.

This clonotype was seen many times. The V gene is TRBV6-2 or TRBV6-3, the J gene TRBJ1-1, with TRBD1 matching over 12 bases. CDR3 size: 14 residues. Germline trimming cut 2 bases from V and 7 bases from J; bases unmatched to any gene: 2. Germline V gives CDR1 MNHEY, CDR2 SVGEGT. CDR3 sequence reads: CASSYGDRGLEAFF. CDR3 bases: TGTGCCAGCAGTTACGGGGACAGGGGGCTTGAAGCTTTCTTT.

This clonotype was observed at least ten times. The chain recombines TRBV1 with TRBJ2-3; the table names TRBD2, a call not compared with the DNA. TRBV1 is an annotated pseudogene. The CDR3 is made up of 20 amino acids. CDR3 protein: CTSSQDEEGGPPNSTDTQYF. The CDR3 DNA is TGCACCAGCAGCCAAGATGAGGAGGGAGGCCCGCCTAACAGCACAGATACGCAGTATTTT.

This clonotype was counted at least ten times. The rearrangement uses TRBV27 and TRBJ1-5; D is unresolved. The CDR3 contains 14 residues. The germline V gene encodes CDR1 MNHEY and CDR2 SMNVEV (reference sequence). V was pared by 2 bases and J by 6 bases, with 11 bases between. The DNA of the CDR3 is TGTGCCAGCAGTTTAGAGCGTACAATTCAGCCCCAGCATTTT. Its translation: CASSLERTIQPQHF.

The chain is built from TRBV4-1 and TRBJ2-7; TRBD1 aligns across 8 bases. V lost 0 bases, J lost 2 bases, and 3 bases stayed unmatched. The CDR3 has 15 amino acids. CDR1 MGHRA and CDR2 YSYEKL come from the germline V gene. CDR3 sequence: CASSQDGTGTYEQYF. CDR3 DNA sequence: TGCGCCAGCAGCCAAGATGGGACAGGCACCTACGAGCAGTACTTC.